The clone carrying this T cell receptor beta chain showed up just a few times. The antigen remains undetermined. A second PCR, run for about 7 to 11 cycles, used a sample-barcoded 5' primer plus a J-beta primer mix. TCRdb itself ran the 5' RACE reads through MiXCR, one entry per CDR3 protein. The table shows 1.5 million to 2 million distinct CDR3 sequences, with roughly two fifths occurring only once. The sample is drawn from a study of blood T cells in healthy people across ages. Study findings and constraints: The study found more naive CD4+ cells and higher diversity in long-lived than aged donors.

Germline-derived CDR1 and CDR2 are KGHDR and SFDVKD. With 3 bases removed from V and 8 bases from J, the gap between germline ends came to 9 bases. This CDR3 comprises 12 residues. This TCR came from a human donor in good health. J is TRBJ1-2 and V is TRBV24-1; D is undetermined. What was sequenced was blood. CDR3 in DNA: TGTGCCACCAGTGATGACATATCGGGCTACACCTTC. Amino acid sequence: CATSDDISGYTF.